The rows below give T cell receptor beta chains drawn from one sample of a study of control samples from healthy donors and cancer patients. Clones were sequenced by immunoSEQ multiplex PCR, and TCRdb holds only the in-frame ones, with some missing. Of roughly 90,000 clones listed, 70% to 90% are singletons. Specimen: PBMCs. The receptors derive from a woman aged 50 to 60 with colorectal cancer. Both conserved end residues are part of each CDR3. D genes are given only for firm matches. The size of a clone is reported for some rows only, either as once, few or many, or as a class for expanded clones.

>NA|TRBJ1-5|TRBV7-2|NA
CASSLGQSNQPQHF
TGTGCCAGCAGCTTAGGACAGTCCAATCAGCCCCAGCATTTT
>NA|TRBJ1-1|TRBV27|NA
CASRMSVKNTEAFF
TGTGCCAGCAGAATGTCGGTTAAGAACACTGAAGCTTTCTTT
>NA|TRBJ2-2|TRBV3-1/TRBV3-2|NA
CASSRILDGELFF
TGTGCCAGCAGCCGCATCTTGGACGGGGAGCTGTTTTTT
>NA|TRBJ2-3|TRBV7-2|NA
CASSNPGADTQYF
TGTGCCAGCAGTAACCCTGGGGCAGATACGCAGTATTTT
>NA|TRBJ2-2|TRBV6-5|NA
CASRPRTLATGELFF
TGTGCCAGCAGACCCCGGACACTCGCCACCGGGGAGCTGTTTTTT
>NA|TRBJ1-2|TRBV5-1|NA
CASSLGPQVATYGYTF
TGCGCCAGCAGCTTGGGGCCGCAGGTAGCGACCTATGGCTACACCTTC
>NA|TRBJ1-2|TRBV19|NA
CASSERTRPTGGYTF
TGTGCCAGTAGTGAGAGGACAAGGCCGACGGGGGGCTACACCTTC
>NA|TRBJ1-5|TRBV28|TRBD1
CASSLGTGWQPQHF
TGTGCCAGCAGTTTAGGGACAGGGTGGCAGCCCCAGCATTTT
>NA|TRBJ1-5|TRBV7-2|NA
CASSAGGESNQPQHF
TGTGCCAGCAGCGCGGGCGGGGAGAGCAATCAGCCCCAGCATTTT
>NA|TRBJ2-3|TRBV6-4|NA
CASSDGEGGTDTQYF
TGTGCCAGCAGTGACGGTGAGGGTGGCACAGATACGCAGTATTTT
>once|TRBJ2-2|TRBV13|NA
CASSLTGTVGELFF
TGTGCCAGCAGCTTAACAGGGACGGTCGGGGAGCTGTTTTTT
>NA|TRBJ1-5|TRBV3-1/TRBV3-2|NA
CASSSGTEVNQPQHF
TGTGCCAGCAGCTCCGGGACCGAGGTTAATCAGCCCCAGCATTTT
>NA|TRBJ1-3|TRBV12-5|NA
CASGFTLQGLGGNTIYF
TGTGCTAGTGGTTTCACTCTCCAGGGATTGGGCGGAAACACCATATATTTT
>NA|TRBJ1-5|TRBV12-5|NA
CASGLNINQPQHF
TGTGCTAGTGGTTTGAACATCAATCAGCCCCAGCATTTT
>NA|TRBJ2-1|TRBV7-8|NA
CASSSDRPSSYNEQFF
TGTGCCAGCAGCTCCGACAGGCCTAGCTCCTACAATGAGCAGTTCTTC
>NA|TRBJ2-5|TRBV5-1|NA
CASSLRPGSGEETQYF
TGCGCCAGCAGCTTGAGACCAGGGTCGGGTGAAGAGACCCAGTACTTC
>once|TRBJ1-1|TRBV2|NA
CASSAFPVNTEAFF
TGTGCCAGCAGTGCCTTCCCGGTGAACACTGAAGCTTTCTTT
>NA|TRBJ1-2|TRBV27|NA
CASSLAPSAGYTF
TGTGCCAGCAGTTTAGCCCCATCCGCTGGCTACACCTTC
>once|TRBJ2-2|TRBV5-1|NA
CASSGEGKPNTGELFF
TGCGCCAGCAGCGGAGAGGGTAAACCGAACACCGGGGAGCTGTTTTTT
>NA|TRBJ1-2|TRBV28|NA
CASSPPGGYGYTF
TGTGCCAGCAGTCCGCCGGGGGGGTACGGCTACACCTTC
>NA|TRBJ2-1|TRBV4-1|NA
CASSQGQKTYNEQFF
TGCGCCAGCAGCCAAGGACAGAAGACCTACAATGAGCAGTTCTTC
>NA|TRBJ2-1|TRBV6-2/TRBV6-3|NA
CASSDRQSSYNEQFF
TGTGCCAGCAGTGATCGACAGAGCTCCTACAATGAGCAGTTCTTC
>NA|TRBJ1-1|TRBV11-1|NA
CASSLKGLVTFF
TGTGCCAGCAGCTTAAAGGGACTTGTGACTTTCTTT
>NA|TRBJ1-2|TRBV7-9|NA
CASSSLRGGNYGYTF
TGTGCCAGCAGCTCCCTGCGTGGGGGGAACTATGGCTACACCTTC
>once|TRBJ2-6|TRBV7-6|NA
CASSQPTAGTGTGANVLTF
TGTGCCAGCAGCCAACCGACGGCAGGGACGGGTACTGGGGCCAACGTCCTGACTTTC
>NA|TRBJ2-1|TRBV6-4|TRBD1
CASSDDRTGINEQFF
TGTGCCAGCAGTGACGACCGGACAGGGATCAATGAGCAGTTCTTC
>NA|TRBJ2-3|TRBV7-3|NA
CASSRGTDTQYF
TGTGCCAGCAGCCGGGGCACAGATACGCAGTATTTT
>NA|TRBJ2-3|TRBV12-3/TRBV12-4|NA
CASSFGGTDTQYF
TGTGCCAGCAGTTTTGGTGGCACAGATACGCAGTATTTT
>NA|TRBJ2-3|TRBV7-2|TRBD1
CASITGTDTDTQYF
TGTGCCAGCATCACCGGGACAGACACAGATACGCAGTATTTT
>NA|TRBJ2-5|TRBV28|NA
CASSFYTQETQYF
TGTGCCAGCAGTTTCTACACCCAAGAGACCCAGTACTTC
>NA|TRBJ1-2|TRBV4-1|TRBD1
CASSQVGGGTLGYTF
TGCGCCAGCAGCCAAGTTGGAGGGGGCACCCTTGGCTACACCTTC
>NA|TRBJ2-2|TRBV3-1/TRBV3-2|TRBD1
CASSQDPGRGIPGELFF
TGTGCCAGCAGCCAAGATCCGGGCAGGGGGATACCCGGGGAGCTGTTTTTT
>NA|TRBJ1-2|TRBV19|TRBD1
CASGAGQGRVNYGYTF
TGTGCCAGCGGGGCGGGACAGGGCCGCGTTAACTATGGCTACACCTTC
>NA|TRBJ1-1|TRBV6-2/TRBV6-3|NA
CASSYGVRRDTEAFF
TGTGCCAGCAGTTACGGAGTTCGGCGGGACACTGAAGCTTTCTTT
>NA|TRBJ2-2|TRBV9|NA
CASSLKVASLAGELFF
TGTGCCAGCAGCCTCAAGGTAGCGAGTCTCGCCGGGGAGCTGTTTTTT
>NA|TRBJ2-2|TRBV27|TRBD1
CASSLQRGRRTGELFF
TGTGCCAGCAGTCTTCAGAGGGGGCGCCGAACCGGGGAGCTGTTTTTT
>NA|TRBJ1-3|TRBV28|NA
CASSGSGNTIYF
TGTGCCAGCAGTGGGTCTGGAAACACCATATATTTT
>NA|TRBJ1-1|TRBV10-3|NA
CAITATGTEAFF
TGTGCCATCACAGCAACAGGCACTGAAGCTTTCTTT
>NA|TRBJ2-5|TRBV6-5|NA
CASSHPYGTQYF
TGTGCCAGCAGTCACCCGTATGGGACCCAGTACTTC
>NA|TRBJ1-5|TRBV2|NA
CASSENREVKPQHF
TGTGCCAGCAGTGAAAACAGGGAGGTCAAGCCCCAGCATTTT
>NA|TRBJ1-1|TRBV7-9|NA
CASSQQGSNTEAFF
TGTGCCAGCAGCCAACAGGGTTCGAACACTGAAGCTTTCTTT
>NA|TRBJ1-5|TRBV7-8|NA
CASRPTGRHQPQHF
TGTGCCAGCAGACCTACAGGGAGACATCAGCCCCAGCATTTT
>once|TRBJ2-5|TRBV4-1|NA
CASSQDPSGQETQYF
TGCGCCAGCAGCCAAGACCCAAGTGGCCAAGAGACCCAGTACTTC
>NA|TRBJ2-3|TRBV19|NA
CASEGGSDTQYF
TGTGCCAGTGAGGGGGGATCCGATACGCAGTATTTT
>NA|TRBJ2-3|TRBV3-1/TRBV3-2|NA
CASSLGGRRTDTQYF
TGTGCCAGCAGCCTGGGGGGCCGGAGAACAGATACGCAGTATTTT
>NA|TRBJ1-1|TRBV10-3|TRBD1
CATSTGEMNTEAFF
TGTGCCACGTCGACAGGGGAGATGAACACTGAAGCTTTCTTT
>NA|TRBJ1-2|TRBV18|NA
CASSPLNRAIPNYGYTF
TGTGCCAGCTCACCACTAAACAGGGCTATACCTAACTATGGCTACACCTTC
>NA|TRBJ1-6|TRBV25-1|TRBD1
CASSGQGASPLHF
TGTGCCAGCAGTGGACAGGGGGCTTCACCCCTCCACTTT
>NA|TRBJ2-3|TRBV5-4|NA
CASSWGRRADTQYF
TGTGCCAGCAGCTGGGGAAGGAGGGCAGATACGCAGTATTTT
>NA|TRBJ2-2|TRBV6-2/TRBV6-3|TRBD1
CASSATGGNTGELFF
TGTGCCAGCAGTGCGACAGGGGGCAACACCGGGGAGCTGTTTTTT
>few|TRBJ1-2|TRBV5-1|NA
CASSLGTDRWSGWTVYGYTF
TGCGCCAGCAGCTTGGGTACGGACCGCTGGTCCGGTTGGACGGTCTATGGCTACACCTTC
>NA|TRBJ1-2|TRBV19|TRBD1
CASSPGTGDYGYTF
TGTGCCAGTAGTCCCGGGACAGGGGACTATGGCTACACCTTC
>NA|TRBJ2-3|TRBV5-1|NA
CASSLDSDTQYF
TGCGCCAGCAGCTTGGACTCAGATACGCAGTATTTT
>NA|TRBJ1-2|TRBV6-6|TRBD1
CASEGQTHRGYTF
TGTGCCAGCGAGGGACAGACCCATCGGGGCTACACCTTC
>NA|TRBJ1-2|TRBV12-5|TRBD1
CASGLGTGGNGYTF
TGTGCTAGTGGTCTCGGGACAGGGGGCAATGGCTACACCTTC
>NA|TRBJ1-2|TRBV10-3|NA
CAISESRGLNYGYTF
TGTGCCATCAGTGAGAGCCGGGGGCTGAACTATGGCTACACCTTC